This passage covers 26 T cell receptor beta chains from one sample sequenced in a study of cytomegalovirus exposure and HLA in healthy donors. Primers included in the PCR were 60 Vbeta and 13 Jbeta primers. The assay was immunoSEQ multiplex PCR, and TCRdb's table has in-frame clones only and misses some. Recorded for this sample: about 140,000 clones. The sample taken for sequencing was PBMCs. These TCRs come from a male donor in good health and CMV-seronegative.

J is TRBJ2-5 and V is TRBV7-3; D is uncertain. Per the germline V gene, CDR1 is SGHTA and CDR2 is FQGTGA. The length of the CDR3 is 13 residues. V lost 5 bases to trimming and J lost 1 base, with 8 bases between them. The CDR3 sequence is CASSPTRQETQYF. As DNA, the CDR3 is TGTGCCAGCAGCCCGACTCGCCAAGAGACCCAGTACTTC.

V usage is TRBV9 and J usage is TRBJ2-1; 14 bases match TRBD2. Germline V lookup: CDR1 SGDLS, CDR2 YYNGEE. The junction had 17 bases not matched to a gene; V was cut back by 3 bases and J by 0 bases. This CDR3 spans 22 amino acids. As DNA, the CDR3 is TGTGCCAGCAGCGCCCATGTGGTTGGACTAGCGGGAGGCCGGAGCTCCTACAATGAGCAGTTCTTC. This translates into CASSAHVVGLAGGRSSYNEQFF.

The rearrangement uses TRBV7-9 and TRBJ2-7; 7 bases are shared with TRBD1. This CDR3 is built from 16 residues. With V trimmed by 1 base and J by 1 base, 7 bases remained unmatched. CDR1 and CDR2 (germline): SEHNR, FQNEAQ (reference sequence). CDR3 residues: CASSLGSGTVSYEQYF. The CDR3 nucleotides read TGTGCCAGCAGCTTAGGGTCCGGGACAGTATCCTACGAGCAGTACTTC.

This chain joins TRBV29-1 and TRBJ2-7, with D perhaps TRBD1 (6 bases). The CDR3 runs to 15 residues. Germline CDR1 is SQVTM and CDR2 is ANQGSEA. Trimming removed 6 bases at V and 2 bases at J, with 20 bases between. The CDR3 protein is CSVESGGVLPYEQYF. The CDR3 DNA reads TGCAGCGTGGAAAGTGGGGGCGTTCTCCCCTACGAGCAGTACTTC.

The chain combines TRBV23-1 with TRBJ2-1, with 9 bases aligning to TRBD1. TRBV23-1 carries the ORF label, with uncertain function. J was trimmed by 4 bases and V by 0 bases; bases with no gene match: 7. This CDR3 has 17 amino acids. CDR3 sequence: CASSQSYRGLSYNEQFF. CDR3 DNA: TGCGCCAGCAGTCAATCCTACAGGGGGCTGTCGTACAATGAGCAGTTCTTC.

CDR3 coding DNA: TGTGCCAGCAGCTTAGGGTCGGTCTATGGCTACACCTTC. It yields the protein CASSLGSVYGYTF. The chain uses TRBV7-9 and TRBJ1-2, with no clear D. The CDR3 sequence is 13 residues long. CDR1 is SEHNR and CDR2 is FQNEAQ in the germline V gene (reference sequence). V dropped 1 base and J dropped 4 bases, with 7 bases sitting between them.

This chain links TRBV7-2 with TRBJ1-2; D not resolved. Germline V gene data show CDR1 as SGHTA and CDR2 as FQGNSA. The ends were cut back, 4 bases at V and 5 bases at J, with 11 bases in the middle. The CDR3 covers 13 residues. The CDR3 loop is CASSSQARYGYTF. DNA of the CDR3: TGTGCCAGCAGCTCCCAGGCGCGTTATGGCTACACCTTC.

V is TRBV30 and J is TRBJ2-1; 15 nucleotides align to TRBD2. The CDR3 loop spans 17 amino acids. Germline V gene sequence: CDR1 GTSNPN, CDR2 SVGIG (reference sequence). V shed 0 bases and J 8 bases; nucleotides not matched to a gene: 8. In nucleotides, the CDR3 is TGTGCCTGGAGTGTAGGCCGGACTAGCGGGAGGGCCGATGAGCAGTTCTTC. This encodes CAWSVGRTSGRADEQFF.

The J gene is TRBJ1-5, the V gene TRBV4-1, with 7 bases aligning to TRBD1. This CDR3 spans 18 amino acids. CDR1 MGHRA and CDR2 YSYEKL come from the germline V gene. V was clipped by 0 bases and J by 1 base; unmatched bases: 9. This CDR3 reads CASSQEGGNGFSNQPQHF. The CDR3 DNA reads TGCGCCAGCAGCCAAGAAGGGGGCAATGGGTTCAGCAATCAGCCCCAGCATTTT.

The gene calls are TRBV29-1 and TRBJ2-7; TRBD2 matches 12 bases. Unmatched junction bases numbered 16, after V lost 7 bases and J lost 3 bases. The CDR3 has 17 residues. Looked up from germline, CDR1 is SQVTM and CDR2 is ANQGSEA. CDR3 nucleotide sequence: TGCAGCGCCGTACCTTACCTCGGGACTAGCGGGTACTACGAGCAGTACTTC. Its translation is CSAVPYLGTSGYYEQYF.

This rearrangement joins TRBV7-9 to TRBJ1-2, with unresolved D. The CDR3 runs to 12 residues. CDR1 and CDR2 (germline): SEHNR, FQNEAQ (reference sequence). Between the trimmed V and J ends, which lost 6 bases and 5 bases, there was a span of 10 bases. The CDR3 DNA reads TGTGCCAGCAGTCTCAGTGTTTATGGCTACACCTTC. It encodes CASSLSVYGYTF. Supplemented by reference TRBV7-9 and TRBJ1-2, the full variable domain reads DTGVSQNPRHKITKRGQNVTFRCDPISEHNRLYWYRQTLGQGPEFLTYFQNEAQLEKSRLLSDRFSAERPKGSFSTLEIQRTEQGDSAMYLCASSLSVYGYTFGSGTRLTVV.

This chain links TRBV30 with TRBJ2-5; TRBD2 matches at 9 bases. CDR1 and CDR2 from the germline V gene are GTSNPN and SVGIG (reference sequence). The J segment lost 5 bases and the V segment lost 3 bases, leaving 10 bases of the junction unmatched. The CDR3 runs 15 residues. CDR3 nucleotides: TGTGCCTGGAGCCCCCCCGGGACTAGCAGGGAGACCCAGTACTTC. As protein: CAWSPPGTSRETQYF.

The chain combines TRBV25-1 with TRBJ2-1; 10 bases line up with TRBD2. The CDR3 spans 14 residues. J was trimmed by 6 bases and V by 10 bases; bases with no gene match: 9. CDR1 and CDR2 from the germline V gene are MGHDK and SYGVNS. The CDR3 DNA follows: TGTGCCACCGAAGCTAGCGGGAGATTCAATGAGCAGTTCTTC. Residues: CATEASGRFNEQFF.

The V and J genes are TRBV18 and TRBJ1-1, with D maybe TRBD1 (5 bases). V was trimmed by 6 bases and J by 2 bases, leaving 10 bases between them. In germline, CDR1 is KGHSH, CDR2 LQKENI. This CDR3 has 13 amino acids. The CDR3 protein is CASSIGQNTEAFF. The CDR3 nucleotides read TGTGCCAGCTCTATAGGACAAAACACTGAAGCTTTCTTT.

The chain combines TRBV5-1 with TRBJ1-2; 10 bases are a match to TRBD1. The CDR3 runs 15 residues. V was pared by 3 bases and J by 6 bases, with 8 bases of the junction left unmatched. Germline V gene sequence: CDR1 SGHRS, CDR2 YFSETQ. CDR3 amino acids: CASSSLMGQGNGYTF. Written as DNA, the CDR3 is TGCGCCAGCAGCTCCCTGATGGGACAGGGGAATGGCTACACCTTC.

The genes are TRBV30 and TRBJ1-5; no definite D call. Germline V gene data show CDR1 as GTSNPN and CDR2 as SVGIG (reference sequence). Trimming took off 4 bases at V and 2 bases at J, with 15 bases between the two ends. The length of the CDR3 is 15 residues. The CDR3 DNA reads TGTGCCTGGAAAGGCGGTTCGTCGGGCAATCAGCCCCAGCATTTT. Its translation is CAWKGGSSGNQPQHF. The full variable domain, completed using reference TRBV30 and TRBJ1-5, is SQTIHQWPATLVQPVGSPLSLECTVEGTSNPNLYWYRQAAGRGLQLLFYSVGIGQISSEVPQNLSASRPQDRQFILSSKKLLLSDSGFYLCAWKGGSSGNQPQHFGDGTRLSIL.

This chain connects TRBV7-2 to TRBJ2-1; 7 positions agree with TRBD1. The CDR3 sequence is 15 residues long. V shed 1 base, J shed 6 bases, and the junction held 6 bases outside the gene matches. The germline CDR1 and CDR2 sequences are SGHTA and FQGNSA. CDR3 bases: TGTGCCAGCAGCTTAGAGTCGAGACAGGGCAATGAGCAGTTCTTC. This sequence encodes CASSLESRQGNEQFF.

The V and J genes are TRBV15 and TRBJ2-1; 8 bases are a match to TRBD2. The germline V gene encodes CDR1 LNHNV and CDR2 YYDKDF (reference sequence). The trim removed 1 base at V and 9 bases at J, leaving 8 bases unmatched. This CDR3 spans 15 amino acids. Here the CDR3 DNA reads TGTGCCACCAGCAGAGGGCCAGCGGGAGACGGTGAGCAGTTCTTC. This codes for CATSRGPAGDGEQFF.

V and J are TRBV5-4 and TRBJ2-5; TRBD1 aligns across 8 bases. The trim removed 4 bases at V and 4 bases at J, leaving 6 bases unmatched. This CDR3 has 14 residues. Germline loops: CDR1 SGHNT, CDR2 YYREEE (reference sequence). The CDR3 here is CASSQDRGGETQYF. Written as DNA, the CDR3 is TGTGCCAGCAGCCAAGACAGGGGCGGAGAGACCCAGTACTTC.

This sequence joins TRBV18 and TRBJ2-4; 8 nucleotides line up with TRBD2. With 5 bases clipped from V and 0 bases from J, the junction kept 12 bases outside the gene matches. The CDR3 is made up of 18 amino acids. Germline V CDR1 and CDR2: KGHSH, LQKENI. CDR3 nucleotide sequence: TGTGCCAGCTCAAGCTTGGATGAGCGGGGGCTAGCCAAAAACATTCAGTACTTC. This codes for CASSSLDERGLAKNIQYF.

The chain carries TRBV15 and TRBJ2-2; tentatively, D is TRBD1 (5 bases). CDR3 length: 16 amino acids. V was pared by 6 bases and J by 0 bases, with 14 bases between. CDR1 and CDR2 (germline): LNHNV, YYDKDF (reference sequence). CDR3 in DNA: TGTGCCACCAGTATCTCGCGACAGACGAACACCGGGGAGCTGTTTTTT. Translation: CATSISRQTNTGELFF.

The CDR3 loop reads CASSQGAGASSEQYF. In nucleotides, the CDR3 is TGTGCCAGCAGCCAAGGGGCGGGGGCCTCGAGCGAGCAGTACTTC. The chain carries TRBV4-2 and TRBJ2-7; D is possibly TRBD2 (7 bases). The CDR3 loop spans 15 amino acids. Trimming removed 1 base from V and 6 bases from J, with 16 bases in between. Germline lookup yields CDR1 LGHNA and CDR2 YNFKEQ.

The V gene is TRBV6-1, the J gene TRBJ1-3, with no clear D. In germline, CDR1 is MNHNS, CDR2 SASEGT. Trimming took off 2 bases at V and 0 bases at J, with 14 bases between the two ends. There are 17 residues in the CDR3. Here the CDR3 DNA reads TGTGCCAGCAGTGAATATGGAGGACGAAGCTCTGGAAACACCATATATTTT. It encodes CASSEYGGRSSGNTIYF.

V and J are TRBV18 and TRBJ1-2; maybe TRBD1 (6 bases). CDR3 length: 15 residues. Trimming cost V 4 bases and J 5 bases, with 17 bases left between them. The germline CDR1 and CDR2 sequences are KGHSH and LQKENI. The CDR3, as DNA: TGTGCCAGCTCACTGGGCCGGGACACCGCTTATGGCTACACCTTC. Amino acid sequence: CASSLGRDTAYGYTF.

The rearrangement joins TRBV28 to TRBJ1-1; D is unresolved. The CDR3 is made up of 15 amino acids. The V gene's germline CDR1 is MDHEN and CDR2 SYDVKM. Deletions cut 2 bases from V and 1 base from J, with 11 bases between. Written as DNA, the CDR3 is TGTGCCAGCAGTTTAGAGGGTCTGGGGAACACTGAAGCTTTCTTT. Amino acids: CASSLEGLGNTEAFF.

V is TRBV12-5 and J is TRBJ1-1, with 9 positions matching TRBD1. The CDR3 length is 15 residues. CDR1 and CDR2 from the germline V gene are LGHNT and FRNRAP. The J segment lost 11 bases and the V segment lost 4 bases, leaving 14 bases of the junction unmatched. The DNA for the CDR3 is TGTGCTAGTGGTTCTGACCCGGGACAGGGTAGTTGGGCTTTCTTT. Its translation is CASGSDPGQGSWAFF.